This paragraph reports one T cell receptor (beta chain). No antigen is known for it. No per-base quality is available; no much larger clone lies one base away. These data belong to a study of OX40 agonist ivuxolimab in advanced cancers. Background on the whole study: Ivuxolimab, which targeted the costimulatory receptor OX40 (CD134), was an agonistic, fully human IgG2 monoclonal antibody. Intravenous ivuxolimab was administered to patients every 2 weeks at six dose levels: 0.01, 0.1, 0.3, 1.5, 3 and 10 mg/kg. Of the 52 patients in dose escalation, around 19 had hepatocellular carcinoma, some 15 had melanoma, 9 had renal cell carcinoma and 9 had head and neck cancer. In the dose-escalation cohort, more than 75% of patients were male, and the mean age was roughly 60 years, with a range of roughly 23 to 85. Patients were allowed to have had prior anti-PD-1, anti-PD-L1 or anti-CTLA-4 therapy, and roughly 40% of the dose-escalation patients had previously received checkpoint inhibitors. Three dose-escalation patients achieved partial responses, one with hepatocellular carcinoma and two with cutaneous melanoma. The purpose of peripheral TCRbeta sequencing was to test whether ivuxolimab changed TCR sequence diversity and led to clonal T-cell expansion. The paper describes the monotherapy dose-escalation part (N of about 52 patients) of the phase I trial of ivuxolimab.

Patients with autoimmune disease history or receiving systemic immunosuppression were excluded from the trial. Peripheral blood for TCR sequencing was drawn from every dose cohort at baseline, at cycle 4 day 1 and at cycle 7 day 1. Samples were obtained from an open-label, multicenter, first-in-human phase I dose-escalation trial of ivuxolimab. Adults with locally advanced or metastatic head and neck squamous cell, hepatocellular, melanoma or renal cell carcinoma were enrolled in the trial. Before TCR sequencing, CD4+ T cells and CD8+ T cells were sorted from peripheral blood as separate populations. The research as a whole found: On average, CD8+ T cells showed more expanded clones than CD4+ T cells after ivuxolimab. Low levels of normalized T-cell clonal expansion were also seen in some patients who did not respond. Which antigens the clonally expanded peripheral T cells were specific for was not determined. Partial responders in the 0.1-3.0 mg/kg groups had among the lowest normalized peripheral clonal expansion, especially among CD8+ T cells. At doses from 0.1 to 3.0 mg/kg, clonal expansion was seen in both CD4+ and CD8+ blood T cells between baseline and week 6.

To sequence the TCRbeta CDR3 region, genomic DNA was isolated from the sorted cells. TCRbeta CDR3 regions were sequenced using the immunoSEQ Assay. TCRdb's version of the immuneACCESS table is confined to in-frame rearrangements and falls short of the full clone set. An unresolved V gene accounts for under half of the shortfall where checked; the remainder is of unknown origin. The sample table records about 68,000 clones; around nine tenths of these occur just once. Roughly 2% of the sample is taken by the ten largest. Via the germline V gene (reference sequence), CDR1 is MNHNY and CDR2 SVGAGI. V is cut by 2 bases and J by 3 bases, and the space between the germline ends is 8 bases. The cysteine opens and the phenylalanine closes a CDR3 of 14 amino acids. Only the CDR3 region is kept as DNA, spanning 42 bases read in frame from base 1.

This chain is built from TRBV6-6 and TRBJ1-5; the D gene cannot be named for sure. This clonotype was sampled from an adult with an advanced solid tumor such as melanoma, head and neck, liver or kidney cancer. The sample was CD4+ or CD8+ T cells sorted from blood, taken in a trial of the OX40 agonist ivuxolimab. The CDR3 protein is CASSYGRNNQPQHF. The DNA sequence follows: TGTGCCAGCAGTTACGGCAGGAACAATCAGCCCCAGCATTTT.